The text below deals with one T cell receptor beta chain. The target antigen is unknown. The sample comes from a study of T cell repertoires in cytomegalovirus infection. The wider study: In public TCR beta signatures, there were indications of both CMV infection and matching HLA type.

One entry per CDR3 protein results from TCRdb running MiXCR on the reads. The profile covers approximately 500,000 distinct CDR3 sequences, with roughly a third appearing a single time and around a sixth taken by the ten largest. CDR1 and CDR2 (germline): MNHEY, SVGEGT. V was shortened by 7 bases and J by 5 bases, with 15 bases between the two germline ends. This CDR3 is built from 14 residues. The source material was cultured PBMCs, sampled from culture after CMV antigen stimulation. The receptor's source is a human donor in good health (CMV status not recorded). Some clones in this sample may be carry-over from other donors' samples. The chain employs TRBV6-2 or TRBV6-3 and TRBJ1-5; D not certain. The CDR3 coding sequence is TGTGCCAGCAAAAAAAACGATGTGTATCAGCCCCAGCATTTT. Translating gives CASKKNDVYQPQHF.